The T cell receptor beta chain under discussion was sequenced for a study of sequential checkpoint blockade in melanoma. Across the study: Matched biopsies came pretreatment and at week 13 for approximately 21 patients.

The V and J ends lost 5 bases and 3 bases respectively, with 8 bases between them. Germline CDR1 is LNHDA and CDR2 is SQIVND (reference sequence). This CDR3 has 13 amino acids. Treatment specified: randomized to nivolumab then ipilimumab (arm A) or the reverse (arm B). The repertoire was sequenced with immunoSEQ multiplex PCR; TCRdb's copy has only in-frame clones and lacks some. The table records around 1,900 clones, 20% to 25% of them present only once. The specimen was tumor tissue (inferred from file names), collected from a patient given nivolumab and ipilimumab in sequence. V gene TRBV19 combines with J gene TRBJ1-5; D is possibly TRBD1 (5 bases). The clonotype originates from a human donor with melanoma. The CDR3 nucleotides read TGTGCCAGTAGTTCAGGGATCAATCAGCCCCAGCATTTT. Its translation is CASSSGINQPQHF.